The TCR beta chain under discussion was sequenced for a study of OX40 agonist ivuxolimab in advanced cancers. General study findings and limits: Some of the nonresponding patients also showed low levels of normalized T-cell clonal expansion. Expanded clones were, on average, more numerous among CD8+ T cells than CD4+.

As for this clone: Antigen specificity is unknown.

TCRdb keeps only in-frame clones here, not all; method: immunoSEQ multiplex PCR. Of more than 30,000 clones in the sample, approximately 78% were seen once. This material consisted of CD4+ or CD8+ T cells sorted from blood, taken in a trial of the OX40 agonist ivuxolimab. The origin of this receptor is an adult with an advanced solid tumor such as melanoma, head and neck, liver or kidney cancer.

The CDR3 sequence is CASSDGGSGANVLTF. In nucleotides, the CDR3 is TGCGCCAGCAGCGATGGGGGCTCTGGGGCCAACGTCCTGACTTTC. The chain is built from TRBV5-1 and TRBJ2-6, with D perhaps given as TRBD1 or TRBD2 (5 bases each). Trimming removed 4 bases from V and 0 bases from J, with 8 bases in between. The CDR3 extends over 15 amino acids. CDR1 and CDR2 (germline): SGHRS, YFSETQ.